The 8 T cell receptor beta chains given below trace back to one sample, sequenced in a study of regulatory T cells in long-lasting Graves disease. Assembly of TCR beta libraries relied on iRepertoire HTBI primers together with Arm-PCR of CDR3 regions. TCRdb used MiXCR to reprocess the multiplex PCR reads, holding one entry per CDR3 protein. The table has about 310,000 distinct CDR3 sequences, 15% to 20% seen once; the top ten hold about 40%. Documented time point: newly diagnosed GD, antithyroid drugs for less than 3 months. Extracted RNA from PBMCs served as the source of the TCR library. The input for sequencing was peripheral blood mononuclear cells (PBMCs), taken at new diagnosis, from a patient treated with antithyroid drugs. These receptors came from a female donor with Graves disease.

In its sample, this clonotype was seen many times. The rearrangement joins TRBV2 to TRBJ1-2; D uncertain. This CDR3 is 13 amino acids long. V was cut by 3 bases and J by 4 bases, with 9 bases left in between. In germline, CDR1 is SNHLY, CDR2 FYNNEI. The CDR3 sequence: CASSEGTGYGYTF. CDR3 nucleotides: TGTGCCAGCAGTGAGGGTACCGGCTATGGCTACACCTTC.

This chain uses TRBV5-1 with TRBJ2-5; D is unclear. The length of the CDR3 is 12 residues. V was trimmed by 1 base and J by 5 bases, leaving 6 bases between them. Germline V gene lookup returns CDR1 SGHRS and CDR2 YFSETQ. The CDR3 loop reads CASSLNDETQYF. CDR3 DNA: TGCGCCAGCAGCTTGAATGACGAGACCCAGTACTTC.

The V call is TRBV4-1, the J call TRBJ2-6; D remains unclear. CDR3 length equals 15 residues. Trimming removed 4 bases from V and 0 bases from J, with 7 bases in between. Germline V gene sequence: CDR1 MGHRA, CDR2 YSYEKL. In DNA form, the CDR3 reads TGCGCCAGCAGCCCTGGGGTCTCTGGGGCCAACGTCCTGACTTTC. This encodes CASSPGVSGANVLTF.

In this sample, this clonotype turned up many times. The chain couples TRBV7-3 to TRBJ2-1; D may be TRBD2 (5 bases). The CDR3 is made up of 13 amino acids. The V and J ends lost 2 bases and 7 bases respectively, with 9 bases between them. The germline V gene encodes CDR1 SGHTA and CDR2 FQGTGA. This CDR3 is CASSLFPGNEQFF. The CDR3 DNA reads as TGTGCCAGCAGCTTATTCCCGGGGAATGAGCAGTTCTTC.

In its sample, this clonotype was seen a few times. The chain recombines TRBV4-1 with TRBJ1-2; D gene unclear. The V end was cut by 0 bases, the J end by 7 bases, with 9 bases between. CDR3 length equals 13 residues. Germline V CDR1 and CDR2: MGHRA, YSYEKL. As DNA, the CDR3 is TGCGCCAGCAGCCAAGATAGAACGGTTGGCTACACCTTC. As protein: CASSQDRTVGYTF.

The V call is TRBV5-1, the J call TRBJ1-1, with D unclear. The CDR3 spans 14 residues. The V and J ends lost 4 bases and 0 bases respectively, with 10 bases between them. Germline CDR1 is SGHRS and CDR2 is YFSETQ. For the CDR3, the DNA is TGCGCCAGCAGCCCGGGAGGATTGAACACTGAAGCTTTCTTT. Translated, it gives CASSPGGLNTEAFF. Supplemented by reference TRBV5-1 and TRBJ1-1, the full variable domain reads KAGVTQTPRYLIKTRGQQVTLSCSPISGHRSVSWYQQTPGQGLQFLFEYFSETQRNKGNFPGRFSGRQFSNSRSEMNVSTLELGDSALYLCASSPGGLNTEAFFGQGTRLTVV.

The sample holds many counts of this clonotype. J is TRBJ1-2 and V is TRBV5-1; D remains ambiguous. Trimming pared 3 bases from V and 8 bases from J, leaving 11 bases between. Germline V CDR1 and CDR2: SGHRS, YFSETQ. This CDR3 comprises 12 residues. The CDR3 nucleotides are TGCGCCAGCAGCTACGACCGGAGCGGCTACACCTTC. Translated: CASSYDRSGYTF.

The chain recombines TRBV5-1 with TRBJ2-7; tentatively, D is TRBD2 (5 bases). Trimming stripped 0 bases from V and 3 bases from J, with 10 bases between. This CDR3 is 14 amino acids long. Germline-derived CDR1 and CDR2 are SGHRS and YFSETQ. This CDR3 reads CASSLVIGLYEQYF. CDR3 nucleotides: TGCGCCAGCAGCTTGGTGATAGGACTCTACGAGCAGTACTTC.